This T cell receptor beta chain derives from a study of blood T cell repertoires in COVID-19. Study-level information: Specimens from acute and convalescent COVID-19 originated in the United States, Italy and Spain.

This clone was detected a few times. Participants were placed into cohorts based on the clinical history they reported. V gave up 5 bases and J gave up 13 bases; unmatched junction bases: 9. The CDR3 spans 12 residues. Germline CDR1 and CDR2: SEHNR and FQNEAQ (reference sequence). Original data processing: Estimated nucleated cell counts came from reference gene primer amplification. TCRdb's table, derived via immunoSEQ multiplex PCR, lists solely in-frame clones and lacks some. V, J and clone size are taken as reported in that table, and D and trimming were inferred from the DNA itself. The top ten clones hold 3.5% to 4.5% of a sample with just over 300,000 clones, approximately 84% of them seen once.

The sample comprised PBMCs or T cells enriched from blood (not recorded which). V is TRBV7-9 and J is TRBJ2-5; 8 bases map to TRBD1. This receptor was taken from a man aged 25-40 years who had recovered from COVID-19. CDR3 coding DNA: TGTGCCAGCAGCCCACGGGACAGGTTGCCGTACTTC. Translating it yields CASSPRDRLPYF.